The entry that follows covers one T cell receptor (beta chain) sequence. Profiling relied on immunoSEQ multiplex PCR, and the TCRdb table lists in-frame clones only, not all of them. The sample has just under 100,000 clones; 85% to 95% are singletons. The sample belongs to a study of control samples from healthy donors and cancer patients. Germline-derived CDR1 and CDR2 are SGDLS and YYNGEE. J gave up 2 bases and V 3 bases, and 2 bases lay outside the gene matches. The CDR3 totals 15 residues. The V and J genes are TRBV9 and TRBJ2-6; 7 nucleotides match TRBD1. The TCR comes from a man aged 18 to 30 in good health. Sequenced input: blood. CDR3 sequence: CASSGQGPGANVLTF. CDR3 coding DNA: TGTGCCAGCAGCGGACAGGGCCCTGGGGCCAACGTCCTGACTTTC.